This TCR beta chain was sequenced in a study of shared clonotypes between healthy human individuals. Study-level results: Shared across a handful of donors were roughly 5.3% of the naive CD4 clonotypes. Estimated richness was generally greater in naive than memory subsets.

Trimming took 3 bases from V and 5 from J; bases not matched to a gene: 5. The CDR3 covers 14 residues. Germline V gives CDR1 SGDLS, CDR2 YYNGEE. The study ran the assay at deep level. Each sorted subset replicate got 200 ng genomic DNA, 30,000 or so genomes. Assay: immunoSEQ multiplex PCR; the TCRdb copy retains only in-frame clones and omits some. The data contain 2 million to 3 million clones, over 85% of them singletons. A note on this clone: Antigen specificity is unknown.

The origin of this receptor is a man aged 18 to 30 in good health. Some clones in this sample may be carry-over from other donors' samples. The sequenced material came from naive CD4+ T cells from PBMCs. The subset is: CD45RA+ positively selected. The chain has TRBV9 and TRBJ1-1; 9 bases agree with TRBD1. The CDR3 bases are TGTGCCAGCAGCGCCGGGACAGGGTCAACTGAAGCTTTCTTT. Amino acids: CASSAGTGSTEAFF.